The rows below give T cell receptor beta chains drawn from one sample of a study of shared clonotypes between healthy human individuals. The table came from immunoSEQ multiplex PCR; TCRdb's copy has only in-frame clones and leaves some out. This sample yields about 490,000 clones, of which 76% are seen a single time; over 10% belongs to the top ten. Material for sequencing was PBMCs. The source of these receptors is a woman in her 40s in good health. Some clones in this sample may be carry-over from other donors' samples. CDR3s include the opening cysteine and the closing phenylalanine or tryptophan. A D gene is named only where the DNA matches it firmly. Clone size is shown for a subset of rows, as once, few, many or a class of expanded clone.

j_call | d_call | clone_size | cdr3_length | v_call | cdr3_nt | cdr3_aa
TRBJ2-2 | NA | NA | 13 | TRBV5-4 | TGTGCCAGCAGCCCACCAGCGGACGGGGAGCTGTTTTTT | CASSPPADGELFF
TRBJ1-6 | TRBD1 | NA | 14 | TRBV5-1 | TGCGCCAGCAGTTCCGACAGGGGTAATTCACCCCTCCACTTT | CASSSDRGNSPLHF
TRBJ1-5 | TRBD1 | NA | 16 | TRBV19 | TGTGCCAGTAGAAAAGGTCGGACAGGGGGTATGCAGCCCCAGCATTTT | CASRKGRTGGMQPQHF
TRBJ1-2 | TRBD1 | few | 14 | TRBV7-9 | TGTGCCAGCAGCTCCACACAGGGGAGCTATGGCTACACCTTC | CASSSTQGSYGYTF
TRBJ1-5 | TRBD1 | few | 15 | TRBV28 | TGTGCCAGCAGTTCCCGACAGGGATGGAATCAGCCCCAGCATTTT | CASSSRQGWNQPQHF
TRBJ2-1 | NA | NA | 11 | TRBV20-1 | TGCAGTGCTAGAGATGGGCAGGAGCAGTTCTTC | CSARDGQEQFF
TRBJ1-1 | TRBD1 | NA | 14 | TRBV11-2 | TGTGCCAGCAGCCCCGACAGGGGGTATACTGAAGCTTTCTTT | CASSPDRGYTEAFF
TRBJ2-7 | TRBD2 | many | 13 | TRBV29-1 | TGCAGCGTTGTACTTGCGGGAGGATACGAGCAGTACTTC | CSVVLAGGYEQYF
TRBJ2-6 | NA | NA | 15 | TRBV10-2 | TGCGCCAGCAGCCCAACAGGGCCTGGGGCCAACGTCCTGACTTTC | CASSPTGPGANVLTF
TRBJ2-1 | TRBD1 | once | 14 | TRBV6-4 | TGTGCCAGCAGTGAAAGGGACAGCGCCAATGAGCAGTTCTTC | CASSERDSANEQFF
TRBJ2-7 | TRBD2 | few | 15 | TRBV7-2 | TGTGCCAGCAGCTTAGTAGCGGGAGGCTCCTACGAGCAGTACTTC | CASSLVAGGSYEQYF
TRBJ2-5 | TRBD1 | NA | 14 | TRBV7-2 | TGTGCCAGCAGCTACGGGACAGGGGGGGAGACCCAGTACTTC | CASSYGTGGETQYF